The rows below give T cell receptor beta chains drawn from one sample of a study of blood T cell repertoires in COVID-19. Libraries were prepared by immunoSEQ multiplex PCR; TCRdb keeps only in-frame clonotypes and omits some of them. The repertoire holds approximately 35,000 clones, with around 84% as singletons. The sample was peripheral blood. The source of these receptors is a human donor in a cohort sampled during active COVID-19. Each CDR3 is given with its conserved first and last residue. The D gene is left open where the match is weak. Rows give clone size only sometimes, using once, few, many, or a class for an expanded clone.

TRBJ1-1,14,NA,TRBV18,few,TGTGCCAGCTCCCACCCACGTAGGGGAACTGAAGCTTTCTTT,CASSHPRRGTEAFF
TRBJ1-5,14,TRBD1,TRBV30,NA,TGTGCCTGGAGTCCACCGGGACAGAATCAGCCCCAGCATTTT,CAWSPPGQNQPQHF
TRBJ2-1,15,NA,TRBV5-1,NA,TGCGCCAGCAGCTCCTCGCTCTCGGGGTACAATGAGCAGTTCTTC,CASSSSLSGYNEQFF
TRBJ1-1,16,NA,TRBV18,NA,TGTGCCAGCTCATCATCAGAACCCACCGCAGGGACTGAAGCTTTCTTT,CASSSSEPTAGTEAFF
TRBJ2-7,17,TRBD1,TRBV7-9,NA,TGTGCCAGCAGCCTTGGGACAGGCAATTGGCTTTCCTACGAGCAGTACTTC,CASSLGTGNWLSYEQYF
TRBJ2-7,15,TRBD2,TRBV24-1,NA,TGTGCCACCAGTGATCCGAGGACTAGCGGGATCGAGCAGTACTTC,CATSDPRTSGIEQYF
TRBJ2-5,14,TRBD1,TRBV5-1,NA,TGCGCCAGCAGCCCCCGGGACAGCCAAGAGACCCAGTACTTC,CASSPRDSQETQYF
TRBJ2-5,16,NA,TRBV9,NA,TGTGCCAGCAGCGTCTCGCCAGGGGGGTTCCAAGAGACCCAGTACTTC,CASSVSPGGFQETQYF
TRBJ1-1,15,TRBD1,TRBV7-9,NA,TGTGCCAGCAGCCCCTCGGACAGGAGGAACACTGAAGCTTTCTTT,CASSPSDRRNTEAFF
TRBJ2-3,14,TRBD1,TRBV16,NA,TGTGCCAGCAGCCCATCAACAGGGGCAGATACGCAGTATTTT,CASSPSTGADTQYF
TRBJ2-2,14,NA,TRBV11-3,once,TGTGCCAGCAGCTCCTTATCGAACACCGGGGAGCTGTTTTTT,CASSSLSNTGELFF
TRBJ1-6,14,TRBD1,TRBV5-4,NA,TGTGCCAGCAGCGTTGACAGGGGTAATTCACCCCTCCACTTT,CASSVDRGNSPLHF
TRBJ2-7,16,TRBD2,TRBV25-1,NA,TGTGCCAGCAGTGAATTTGGGCGGGGGGCCTCCTACGAGCAGTACTTC,CASSEFGRGASYEQYF
TRBJ2-2,15,NA,TRBV27,NA,TGTGCCAGCAGTTTTTCTGGCAGGGTGGCCGGGGAGCTGTTTTTT,CASSFSGRVAGELFF
TRBJ1-2,13,TRBD1,TRBV12-3/TRBV12-4,NA,TGTGCCAGCAGTTCCAGGGGGCCGGGGGGCTACACCTTC,CASSSRGPGGYTF
TRBJ2-1,15,NA,TRBV4-3,few,TGCGCCAGCAGCCAAGATCGGACTTCTTACAATGAGCAGTTCTTC,CASSQDRTSYNEQFF
TRBJ2-3,15,NA,TRBV10-1,NA,TGCGCCAGCAGTGAGTATGGCGGGGCGAGAGATACGCAGTATTTT,CASSEYGGARDTQYF
TRBJ1-2,15,TRBD1,TRBV12-5,few,TGTGCTAGTGGTTCGCCGGACAGGGCCGACTATGGCTACACCTTC,CASGSPDRADYGYTF
TRBJ2-1,14,NA,TRBV5-4,NA,TGTGCCAGCAGCTCCGACTACTCCTACAATGAGCAGTTCTTC,CASSSDYSYNEQFF
TRBJ2-1,16,TRBD2,TRBV7-2,NA,TGTGCCAGCAGCTCGGGACTAGCGGGGGTCCCCAATGAGCAGTTCTTC,CASSSGLAGVPNEQFF
TRBJ2-7,14,TRBD1,TRBV5-4,once,TGTGCCGGGACCACAGGGGGCTCCGTCTACGAGCAGTACTTC,CAGTTGGSVYEQYF
TRBJ2-3,13,NA,TRBV30,NA,TGTGCCTGGAGTCGGGGTTATCCGGATACGCAGTATTTT,CAWSRGYPDTQYF
TRBJ2-1,14,NA,TRBV18,NA,TGTGCCAGCTCGACAGGAAGCTCCTACAATGAGCAGTTCTTC,CASSTGSSYNEQFF
TRBJ2-7,14,TRBD1,TRBV7-2,NA,TGTGCCAGCAGAACGGGACAGGGGGTATTAGAGCAGTACTTC,CASRTGQGVLEQYF
TRBJ2-7,15,TRBD1,TRBV4-1,NA,TGCGCCAGCAGCCAAGATGGACAGGAATTGGGCGAGCAGTACTTC,CASSQDGQELGEQYF
TRBJ2-1,12,NA,TRBV27,NA,TGTGCCAGCAGTTTGCCCGGAGGGTGGCAGTTCTTC,CASSLPGGWQFF
TRBJ1-6,15,TRBD1,TRBV3-1/TRBV3-2,NA,TGTGCCAGCAGCCTCCGGACAGGCCCCCGGCGGGCCCTCCACTTT,CASSLRTGPRRALHF
TRBJ2-7,12,NA,TRBV6-6,NA,TGTGCCAGCAGCTCCCAGGCTTTTCGGCAGTACTTC,CASSSQAFRQYF
TRBJ1-2,14,NA,TRBV6-5,NA,TGTGCCAGCAGTTACGGGGGGGCTCGCTATGGCTACACCTTC,CASSYGGARYGYTF
TRBJ2-4,17,TRBD1,TRBV7-2,NA,TGTGCCAGCAGCCCCCGGAGACAGGGGGCTGCCAAAAACATTCAGTACTTC,CASSPRRQGAAKNIQYF
TRBJ2-5,14,NA,TRBV3-1/TRBV3-2,NA,TGTGCCAGCAGCCGGAGGGACCTGGGAGAGACCCAGTACTTC,CASSRRDLGETQYF
TRBJ1-3,15,NA,TRBV14,once,TGTGCCAGCAGCCCCCAGGGCTACTCTGGAAACACCATATATTTT,CASSPQGYSGNTIYF
TRBJ1-5,15,NA,TRBV4-1,once,TGCGCCAGCAGCCACTCTGGACAGCCTAATCAGCCCCAGCATTTT,CASSHSGQPNQPQHF
TRBJ2-2,16,TRBD2,TRBV4-1,once,TGCGCCAGCAGCCGCATATCCCTAGCGGGCACCGGGGAGCTGTTTTTT,CASSRISLAGTGELFF
TRBJ2-2,13,NA,TRBV11-2,once,TGTGCCAGCAGCTTGGGCCCCACGGGGGAGCTGTTTTTT,CASSLGPTGELFF